The 10 T cell receptor beta chains listed next were all sequenced from one sample in a study of T cell responses to AZD1222 COVID-19 vaccine. The repertoire was sequenced with immunoSEQ multiplex PCR; TCRdb's copy has only in-frame clones and lacks some. The repertoire consists of some 95,000 clones, with 80% to 90% occurring once and the leading ten covering 5% to 7.5%. The sequencing used peripheral blood, collected on day 0 of AZD1222 vaccination. Receptor source: an adult in good health.

This clone has just one count. This sequence joins TRBV4-3 and TRBJ1-1; a weak D match, TRBD1 (6 bases). Germline loops: CDR1 LGHNA, CDR2 YSLEER. The germline V and J ends were trimmed by 3 bases and 4 bases, with 15 bases remaining between them. The CDR3 runs to 15 residues. CDR3 bases: TGCGCCAGCAGCCAGACAGGAGGAGGTTCCACTGAAGCTTTCTTT. This encodes CASSQTGGGSTEAFF.

The rearrangement links TRBV9 to TRBJ1-4, with D hard to call. Germline V gene sequence: CDR1 SGDLS, CDR2 YYNGEE. Trimming shortened V by 4 bases and J by 5 bases, and 15 bases separated the two germline ends. The CDR3 consists of 15 residues. CDR3 protein: CASSTLGGSNEKLFF. CDR3 in DNA: TGTGCCAGCAGCACCCTGGGAGGATCCAATGAAAAACTGTTTTTT.

V is TRBV19 and J is TRBJ1-2, with 7 bases lining up with TRBD1. Trimming at V came to 5 bases and at J to 6 bases, leaving 12 bases not matched to a gene. Germline assignment: CDR1 LNHDA and CDR2 SQIVND (reference sequence). CDR3 length: 15 residues. For the CDR3, the DNA is TGTGCCAGTAGTCCGCCGTTGACAGGGTCGGATGGCTACACCTTC. Protein product: CASSPPLTGSDGYTF.

This clone was seen just once. V gene TRBV2 combines with J gene TRBJ1-6; D is uncertain. Germline V CDR1 and CDR2: SNHLY, FYNNEI. The CDR3 runs 13 residues. V was trimmed by 1 base and J by 5 bases, leaving 3 bases between them. CDR3 region: CASSEVDNSPLHF. Here the CDR3 DNA reads TGTGCCAGCAGTGAAGTAGATAATTCACCCCTCCACTTT.

The chain employs TRBV4-3 and TRBJ2-3; TRBD1 is a possible D gene (5 bases). CDR3 size: 16 residues. Trimming left V 1 base short and J 5 bases short, with 16 bases between. Looked up from germline, CDR1 is LGHNA and CDR2 is YSLEER. Here the CDR3 DNA reads TGCGCCAGCAGCCAAGCTGTTCAGGGAAGTAGAGATACGCAGTATTTT. It codes for CASSQAVQGSRDTQYF.

The chain carries TRBV9 and TRBJ1-2; 8 positions match TRBD1. CDR3 size: 15 residues. Germline CDR1 and CDR2: SGDLS and YYNGEE. With V trimmed by 0 bases and J by 7 bases, 8 bases remained unmatched. The CDR3, as DNA: TGTGCCAGCAGCGTAGGCGGCAGGGGGCCCAGTGGCTACACCTTC. Its translation: CASSVGGRGPSGYTF. Full variable domain (missing parts from reference TRBV9 and TRBJ1-2): DSGVTQTPKHLITATGQRVTLRCSPRSGDLSVYWYQQSLDQGLQFLIQYYNGEERAKGNILERFSAQQFPDLHSELNLSSLELGDSALYFCASSVGGRGPSGYTFGSGTRLTVV.

J is TRBJ1-4 and V is TRBV4-3; D is ambiguous. The CDR3 length is 16 residues. CDR1 LGHNA and CDR2 YSLEER come from the germline V gene. V was shortened by 3 bases and J by 7 bases, with 18 bases between the two germline ends. The CDR3 DNA reads as TGCGCCAGCAGCCACTTGTCCGGGTGGGTCGGTGAAAAACTGTTTTTT. Encoded protein: CASSHLSGWVGEKLFF.

This clone appeared a single time. This sequence joins TRBV5-4 and TRBJ2-3; D gene unclear. The CDR3 loop spans 14 amino acids. Trimming cost V 5 bases and J 1 base, with 11 bases left between them. CDR1 and CDR2 (germline): SGHNT, YYREEE (reference sequence). The CDR3 protein is CASSRELGTDTQYF. The CDR3 bases are TGTGCCAGCAGTCGAGAGTTAGGCACAGATACGCAGTATTTT.

The genes are TRBV7-3 and TRBJ2-7, with a possible D match to TRBD2 (5 bases). The CDR3 contains 13 residues. Germline V gene sequence: CDR1 SGHTA, CDR2 FQGTGA. Between the trimmed V and J ends, which lost 2 bases and 5 bases, there was a span of 10 bases. In DNA form, the CDR3 reads TGTGCCAGCAGCTTATCCTCTAGCAACGAGCAGTACTTC. Translation: CASSLSSSNEQYF. Combining the CDR3 with reference TRBV7-3 and TRBJ2-7 gives the whole variable domain GAGVSQTPSNKVTEKGKYVELRCDPISGHTALYWYRQSLGQGPEFLIYFQGTGAADDSGLPNDRFFAVRPEGSVSTLKIQRTERGDSAVYLCASSLSSSNEQYFGPGTRLTVT.

The J gene is TRBJ1-4, the V gene TRBV23-1; D uncertain. TRBV23-1 belongs to the ORF category, with a function that is uncertain. With 4 bases removed from V and 5 bases from J, the gap between germline ends came to 14 bases. The length of the CDR3 is 15 residues. This CDR3 reads CASSRGWVRNEKLFF. DNA for the CDR3: TGCGCCAGCAGTCGCGGATGGGTGAGGAATGAAAAACTGTTTTTT.